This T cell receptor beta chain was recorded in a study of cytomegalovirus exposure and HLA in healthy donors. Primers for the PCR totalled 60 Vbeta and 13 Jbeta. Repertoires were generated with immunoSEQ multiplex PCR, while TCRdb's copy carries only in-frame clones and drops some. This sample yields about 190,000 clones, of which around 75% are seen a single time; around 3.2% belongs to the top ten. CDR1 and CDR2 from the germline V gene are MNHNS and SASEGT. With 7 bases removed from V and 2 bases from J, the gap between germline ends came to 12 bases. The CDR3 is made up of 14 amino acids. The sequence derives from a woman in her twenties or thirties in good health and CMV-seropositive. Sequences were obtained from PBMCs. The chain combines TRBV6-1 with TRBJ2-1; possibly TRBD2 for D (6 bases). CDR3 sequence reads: CASNPTGAYNEQFF. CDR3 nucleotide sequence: TGTGCCAGCAATCCCACGGGGGCCTACAATGAGCAGTTCTTC.